The entry that follows covers one T cell receptor (beta chain) sequence. The CDR3 is made up of 11 amino acids. Germline-derived CDR1 and CDR2 are WSHSY and SAAADI. V dropped 5 bases and J dropped 7 bases, with 6 bases sitting between them. This sample is part of a study of lymphopenia after photon versus proton radiotherapy. Profiling relied on immunoSEQ multiplex PCR, and the TCRdb table lists in-frame clones only, not all of them. The table includes approximately 150,000 clones, roughly nine tenths detected once. The chain uses TRBV10-2 and TRBJ2-1, with D unclear. This sample comprised peripheral blood, obtained from a patient treated with photon-based radiotherapy. This receptor was identified in a man aged 50 to 59 with gastric cancer. The CDR3 DNA follows: TGCGCCAGCAGTTTAGTAAATGAGCAGTTCTTC. Translating gives CASSLVNEQFF.